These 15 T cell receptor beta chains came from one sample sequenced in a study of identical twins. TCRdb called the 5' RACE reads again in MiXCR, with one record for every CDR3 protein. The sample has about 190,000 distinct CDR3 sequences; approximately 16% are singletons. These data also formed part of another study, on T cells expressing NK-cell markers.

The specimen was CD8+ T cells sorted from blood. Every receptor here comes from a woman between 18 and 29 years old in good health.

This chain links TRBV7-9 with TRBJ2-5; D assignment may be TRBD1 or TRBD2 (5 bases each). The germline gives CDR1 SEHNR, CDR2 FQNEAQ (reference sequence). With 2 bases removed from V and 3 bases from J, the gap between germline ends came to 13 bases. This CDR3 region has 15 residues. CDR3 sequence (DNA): TGTGCCAGCAGCTTATTATCGGGGACCGAAGAGACCCAGTACTTC. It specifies CASSLLSGTEETQYF.

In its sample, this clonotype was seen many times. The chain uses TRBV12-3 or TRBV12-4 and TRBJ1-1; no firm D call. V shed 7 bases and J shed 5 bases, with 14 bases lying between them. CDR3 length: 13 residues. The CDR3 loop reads CASTAASRTEAFF. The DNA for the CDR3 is TGTGCCAGCACCGCCGCAAGCAGGACTGAAGCTTTCTTT.

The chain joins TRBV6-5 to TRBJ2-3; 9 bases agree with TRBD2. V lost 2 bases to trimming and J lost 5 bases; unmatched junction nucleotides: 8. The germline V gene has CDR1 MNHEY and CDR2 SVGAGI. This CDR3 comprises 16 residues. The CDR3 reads CASSYSGGGAEDTQYF. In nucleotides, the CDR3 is TGTGCCAGCAGTTACAGCGGCGGGGGGGCCGAAGATACGCAGTATTTT.

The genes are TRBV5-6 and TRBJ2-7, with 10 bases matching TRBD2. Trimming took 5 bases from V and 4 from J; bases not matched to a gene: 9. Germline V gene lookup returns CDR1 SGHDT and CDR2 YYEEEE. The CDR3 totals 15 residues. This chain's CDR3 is CASRAGTSAFYEQYF. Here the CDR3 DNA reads TGTGCCAGCAGGGCCGGGACTAGCGCCTTTTACGAGCAGTACTTC. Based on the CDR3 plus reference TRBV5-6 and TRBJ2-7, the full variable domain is DAGVTQSPTHLIKTRGQQVTLRCSPKSGHDTVSWYQQALGQGPQFIFQYYEEEERQRGNFPDRFSGHQFPNYSSELNVNALLLGDSALYLCASRAGTSAFYEQYFGPGTRLTVT.

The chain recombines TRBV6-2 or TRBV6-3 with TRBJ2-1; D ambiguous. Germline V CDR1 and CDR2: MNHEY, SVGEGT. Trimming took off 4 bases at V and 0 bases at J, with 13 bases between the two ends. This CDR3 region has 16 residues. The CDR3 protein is CASSFNDGSSYNEQFF. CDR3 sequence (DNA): TGTGCCAGCAGTTTTAACGACGGTAGCTCCTACAATGAGCAGTTCTTC.

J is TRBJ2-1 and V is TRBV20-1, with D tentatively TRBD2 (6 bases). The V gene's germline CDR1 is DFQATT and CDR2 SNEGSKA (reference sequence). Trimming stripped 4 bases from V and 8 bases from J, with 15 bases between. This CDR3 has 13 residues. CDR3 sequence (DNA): TGCAGTGCTATAAGCGGGTTTTTTGATGAGCAGTTCTTC. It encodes CSAISGFFDEQFF.

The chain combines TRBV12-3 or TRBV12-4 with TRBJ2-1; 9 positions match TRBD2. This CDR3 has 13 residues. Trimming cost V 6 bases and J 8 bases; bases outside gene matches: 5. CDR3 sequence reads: CASRATSGDEQFF. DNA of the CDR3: TGTGCCAGCAGAGCGACTAGCGGAGATGAGCAGTTCTTC.

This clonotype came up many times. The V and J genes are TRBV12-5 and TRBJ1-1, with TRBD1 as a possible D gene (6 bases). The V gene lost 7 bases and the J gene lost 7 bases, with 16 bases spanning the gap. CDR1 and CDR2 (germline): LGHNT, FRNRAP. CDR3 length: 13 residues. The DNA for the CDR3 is TGTGCTAGTGACAACCCAGGGGCTGTTGAAGCTTTCTTT. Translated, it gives CASDNPGAVEAFF.

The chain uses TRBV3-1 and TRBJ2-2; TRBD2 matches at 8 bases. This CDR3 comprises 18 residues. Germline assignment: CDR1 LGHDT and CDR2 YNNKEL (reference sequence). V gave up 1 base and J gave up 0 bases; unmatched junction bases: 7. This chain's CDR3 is CASSQGIGGAANTGELFF. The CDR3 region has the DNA TGTGCCAGCAGCCAAGGAATCGGGGGGGCTGCGAACACCGGGGAGCTGTTTTTT.

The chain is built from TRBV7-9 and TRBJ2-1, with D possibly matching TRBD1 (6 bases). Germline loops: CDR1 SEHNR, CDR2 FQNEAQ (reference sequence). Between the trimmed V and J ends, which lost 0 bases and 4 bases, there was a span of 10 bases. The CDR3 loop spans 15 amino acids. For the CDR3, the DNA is TGTGCCAGCAGCTTAGCTCAGGGGTATTACAATGAGCAGTTCTTC. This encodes CASSLAQGYYNEQFF.

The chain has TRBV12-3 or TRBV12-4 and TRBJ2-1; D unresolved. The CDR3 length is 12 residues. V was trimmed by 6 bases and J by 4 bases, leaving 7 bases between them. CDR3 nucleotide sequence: TGTGCCAGCAGGCCGGAATACAATGAGCAGTTCTTC. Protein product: CASRPEYNEQFF.

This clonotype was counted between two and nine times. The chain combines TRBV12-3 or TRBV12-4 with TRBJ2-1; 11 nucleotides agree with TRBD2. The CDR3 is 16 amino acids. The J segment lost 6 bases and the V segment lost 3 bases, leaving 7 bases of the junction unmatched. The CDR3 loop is CASSFPTSGRFNEQFF. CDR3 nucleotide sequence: TGTGCCAGCAGTTTTCCCACTAGCGGGAGATTCAATGAGCAGTTCTTC.

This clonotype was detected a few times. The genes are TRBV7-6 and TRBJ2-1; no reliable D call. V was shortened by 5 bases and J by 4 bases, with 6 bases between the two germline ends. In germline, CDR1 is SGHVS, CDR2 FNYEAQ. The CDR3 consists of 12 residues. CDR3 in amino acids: CASSTDYNEQFF. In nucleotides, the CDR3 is TGTGCCAGCAGCACCGATTACAATGAGCAGTTCTTC.

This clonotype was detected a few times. The CDR3 protein is CASSLVAQEPQHF. The CDR3 DNA is TGTGCCAGCAGCTTAGTAGCCCAGGAGCCCCAGCATTTT. The rearrangement joins TRBV7-9 to TRBJ1-5; D gene ambiguous. The V end lost 1 base, the J end lost 8 bases, and 9 bases lay between the germline ends. The CDR3 contains 13 residues. Per germline, CDR1 SEHNR and CDR2 FQNEAQ (reference sequence).

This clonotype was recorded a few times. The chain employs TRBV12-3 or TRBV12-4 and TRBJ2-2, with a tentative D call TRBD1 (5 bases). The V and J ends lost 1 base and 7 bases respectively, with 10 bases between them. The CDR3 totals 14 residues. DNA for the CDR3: TGTGCCAGCAGTTTAGGGGGCGTCAGCGGGGAGCTGTTTTTT. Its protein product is CASSLGGVSGELFF.